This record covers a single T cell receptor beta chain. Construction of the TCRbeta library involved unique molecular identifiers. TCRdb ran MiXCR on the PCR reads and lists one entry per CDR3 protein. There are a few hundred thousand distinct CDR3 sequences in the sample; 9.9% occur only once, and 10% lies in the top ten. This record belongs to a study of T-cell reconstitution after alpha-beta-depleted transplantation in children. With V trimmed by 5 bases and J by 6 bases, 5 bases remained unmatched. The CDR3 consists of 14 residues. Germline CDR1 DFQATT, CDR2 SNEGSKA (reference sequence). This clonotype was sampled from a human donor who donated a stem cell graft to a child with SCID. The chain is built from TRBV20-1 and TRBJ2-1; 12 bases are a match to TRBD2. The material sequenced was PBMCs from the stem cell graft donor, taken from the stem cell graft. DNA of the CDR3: TGCAGTGCTCATCCTAGCGGGGGGGCCAATGAGCAGTTCTTC. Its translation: CSAHPSGGANEQFF.